Presented here are 27 T cell receptor beta chains from one specimen sequenced in a study of yellow fever vaccine responses in identical twins. TCRdb re-analysed the RT-PCR reads in MiXCR, keeping a single row per CDR3 protein. Of some 1,700 distinct CDR3 sequences in the sample, approximately 88% were seen once. The sample was T cells from blood (PBMCs), unsorted or a sorted subset (not recorded which), taken before or after yellow fever vaccination (not recorded which). The origin of the receptors is a woman aged 18-29 years who received the yellow fever vaccine.

V gene TRBV11-1 combines with J gene TRBJ1-4; D may be TRBD1 (6 bases). There are 15 residues in the CDR3. With 5 bases removed from V and 3 bases from J, the gap between germline ends came to 13 bases. CDR1 is SGHAT and CDR2 is FQDESV in the germline V gene (reference sequence). The DNA for the CDR3 is TGTGCCAGCAGCATAACAGGGTTATCTAATGAAAAACTGTTTTTT. Protein sequence: CASSITGLSNEKLFF.

The rearrangement joins TRBV11-2 to TRBJ2-7, with unresolved D. CDR3 length equals 12 residues. CDR1 is SGHAT, CDR2 FQNNGV, per germline. V lost 5 bases and J 1 base, leaving 6 bases between the germline ends. The CDR3 protein is CASSPDSYEQYF. The CDR3 DNA sequence: TGTGCCAGCAGCCCTGATTCCTACGAGCAGTACTTC.

This clonotype was seen more than once but under ten times. The chain uses TRBV4-1 and TRBJ1-1; tentatively, D is TRBD1 (5 bases). CDR3 size: 14 residues. Germline V gives CDR1 MGHRA, CDR2 YSYEKL. V gave up 3 bases and J gave up 1 base, with 9 bases separating them. The CDR3 reads CASSHGGGNTEAFF. CDR3 nucleotides: TGCGCCAGCAGCCACGGCGGGGGGAACACTGAAGCTTTCTTT.

The gene calls are TRBV5-4 and TRBJ1-5, with D unresolved. V lost 0 bases to trimming and J lost 7 bases, with 11 bases between them. The germline CDR1 and CDR2 sequences are SGHNT and YYREEE (reference sequence). This CDR3 has 14 residues. CDR3 nucleotides: TGTGCCAGCAGCTTGGGGGAGATTGAGCAGCCCCAGCATTTT. Amino acid sequence: CASSLGEIEQPQHF.

CDR3 in amino acids: CASSSGLAGVNEQFF. The DNA of the CDR3 is TGTGCCAGCAGCTCGGGACTAGCGGGGGTCAATGAGCAGTTCTTC. The V and J genes are TRBV5-6 and TRBJ2-1; 14 bases fit TRBD2. Germline V CDR1 and CDR2: SGHDT, YYEEEE. The CDR3 runs 15 residues. V lost 3 bases and J lost 6; bases outside the gene matches: 2.

The rearrangement joins TRBV5-1 to TRBJ1-5; D ambiguous. From germline, CDR1 is SGHRS and CDR2 YFSETQ. The CDR3 has 13 amino acids. Trimming pared 4 bases from V and 4 bases from J, leaving 9 bases between. DNA of the CDR3: TGCGCCAGCAGCGAACATGGAAATCAGCCCCAGCATTTT. This sequence encodes CASSEHGNQPQHF. Combining the CDR3 with reference TRBV5-1 and TRBJ1-5 gives the whole variable domain KAGVTQTPRYLIKTRGQQVTLSCSPISGHRSVSWYQQTPGQGLQFLFEYFSETQRNKGNFPGRFSGRQFSNSRSEMNVSTLELGDSALYLCASSEHGNQPQHFGDGTRLSIL.

This clonotype has just one count. V and J are TRBV11-1 and TRBJ2-5; perhaps TRBD2 as D (6 bases). V gave up 6 bases and J gave up 9 bases, with 11 bases separating them. CDR3 length equals 11 residues. Germline values: CDR1 SGHAT, CDR2 FQDESV (reference sequence). The CDR3 DNA reads as TGTGCCAGCAGACGGTCGGGGGCCCAGTACTTC. Translation gives CASRRSGAQYF. The full variable domain, in which reference TRBV11-1 and TRBJ2-5 provide the parts outside the CDR3, is EAEVAQSPRYKITEKSQAVAFWCDPISGHATLYWYRQILGQGPELLVQFQDESVVDDSQLPKDRFSAERLKGVDSTLKIQPAELGDSAMYLCASRRSGAQYFGPGTRLLVL.

The chain combines TRBV11-1 with TRBJ2-3, with 9 bases identical to TRBD2. CDR1 and CDR2 from the germline V gene are SGHAT and FQDESV (reference sequence). The CDR3 length is 14 residues. V shed 4 bases, J shed 6 bases, and the junction held 5 bases outside the gene matches. The CDR3: CASSYSGSRDTQYF. Here the CDR3 DNA reads TGTGCCAGCAGCTATAGCGGGAGTCGCGATACGCAGTATTTT. Based on the CDR3 plus reference TRBV11-1 and TRBJ2-3, the full variable domain is EAEVAQSPRYKITEKSQAVAFWCDPISGHATLYWYRQILGQGPELLVQFQDESVVDDSQLPKDRFSAERLKGVDSTLKIQPAELGDSAMYLCASSYSGSRDTQYFGPGTRLTVL.

The V gene is TRBV6-1, the J gene TRBJ2-7; D gene uncertain. The germline gives CDR1 MNHNS, CDR2 SASEGT. The CDR3 spans 15 residues. Trimming removed 6 bases from V and 2 bases from J, with 17 bases in between. DNA for the CDR3: TGTGCCAGCAGCCCCCTCGTCCAAGACCCCTACGAGCAGTACTTC. It specifies CASSPLVQDPYEQYF.

This chain joins TRBV4-3 and TRBJ2-7; D is possibly TRBD1 (5 bases). The CDR3 has 15 residues. The V gene lost 0 bases and the J gene lost 4 bases, with 13 bases spanning the gap. Germline CDR1 is LGHNA and CDR2 is YSLEER. DNA for the CDR3: TGCGCCAGCAGCCAAGAGGGGCAGGGCCAATACGAGCAGTACTTC. This translates into CASSQEGQGQYEQYF.

This chain uses TRBV20-1 with TRBJ2-7, with a possible D match to TRBD2 (7 bases). CDR3 length: 14 residues. Germline V gene sequence: CDR1 DFQATT, CDR2 SNEGSKA (reference sequence). V was cut by 3 bases and J by 5 bases, with 17 bases left in between. DNA of the CDR3: TGCAGTGCTAGTGGGGAGGGGGTATCCCACGAGCAGTACTTC. Protein product: CSASGEGVSHEQYF.

This clonotype has a single count. The chain employs TRBV15 and TRBJ2-7, with 12 nucleotides matching TRBD2. With 0 bases clipped from V and 4 bases from J, the junction kept 4 bases outside the gene matches. Germline assignment: CDR1 LNHNV and CDR2 YYDKDF (reference sequence). The CDR3 runs 16 residues. DNA for the CDR3: TGTGCCACCAGCAGAGATAAGACTAGCGGGAGTTACGAGCAGTACTTC. It translates to CATSRDKTSGSYEQYF.

The J gene is TRBJ2-1, the V gene TRBV4-3; TRBD2 aligns across 12 bases. CDR3 length: 16 amino acids. Germline loops: CDR1 LGHNA, CDR2 YSLEER. V lost 1 base, J lost 4 bases, and 2 bases stayed unmatched. CDR3 sequence (DNA): TGCGCCAGCAGCCAAGGGACTAGCGGGGATTACAATGAGCAGTTCTTC. It yields the protein CASSQGTSGDYNEQFF.

The chain employs TRBV29-1 and TRBJ2-7, with 10 bases lining up with TRBD1. Germline V gene data show CDR1 as SQVTM and CDR2 as ANQGSEA. This CDR3 contains 14 residues. V gave up 3 bases and J gave up 5 bases; unmatched junction bases: 7. CDR3 DNA sequence: TGCAGCGTTGACCCAGGGACAGGGGTCCACGAGCAGTACTTC. Its protein is CSVDPGTGVHEQYF.

The chain has TRBV11-3 and TRBJ2-2; 8 bases are shared with TRBD2. The germline V gene has CDR1 SGHNT and CDR2 YENEEA. V lost 3 bases to trimming and J lost 0 bases; unmatched junction nucleotides: 3. CDR3 size: 16 residues. CDR3 amino acids: CASSLRGAANTGELFF. The CDR3, as DNA: TGTGCCAGCAGCTTGCGGGGGGCCGCGAACACCGGGGAGCTGTTTTTT. Together with reference TRBV11-3 and TRBJ2-2, the CDR3 gives the full variable domain: EAGVVQSPRYKIIEKKQPVAFWCNPISGHNTLYWYLQNLGQGPELLIRYENEEAVDDSQLPKDRFSAERLKGVDSTLKIQPAELGDSAVYLCASSLRGAANTGELFFGEGSRLTVL.

The V gene is TRBV6-1, the J gene TRBJ1-2; 8 bases agree with TRBD1. CDR3 size: 13 residues. Germline values: CDR1 MNHNS, CDR2 SASEGT. V was clipped by 5 bases and J by 4 bases; unmatched bases: 3. CDR3 protein: CASSRGTGYGYTF. The CDR3 DNA follows: TGTGCCAGCAGTCGCGGGACAGGCTATGGCTACACCTTC.

The chain carries TRBV11-1 and TRBJ1-4; unclear D gene. This CDR3 contains 14 residues. V lost 5 bases, J lost 4 bases, and 11 bases lay in between. CDR1 is SGHAT and CDR2 is FQDESV in the germline V gene (reference sequence). CDR3 DNA sequence: TGTGCCAGCAGCCCCGGTATCGGTAATGAAAAACTGTTTTTT. This encodes CASSPGIGNEKLFF.

The V gene is TRBV4-1, the J gene TRBJ2-7; either TRBD1 or TRBD2 may fit D (5 bases each). Trimming pared 0 bases from V and 3 bases from J, leaving 6 bases between. CDR3 length equals 13 residues. Germline V gives CDR1 MGHRA, CDR2 YSYEKL. In DNA form, the CDR3 reads TGCGCCAGCAGCCAAGAGGGGGACTACGAGCAGTACTTC. Protein sequence: CASSQEGDYEQYF.

The CDR3 sequence: CASSFGGSYNEQFF. The DNA for the CDR3 is TGTGCCAGCAGCTTTGGGGGCTCCTACAATGAGCAGTTCTTC. The genes are TRBV11-1 and TRBJ2-1; possibly TRBD1 or TRBD2 for D (5 bases each). Germline-derived CDR1 and CDR2 are SGHAT and FQDESV (reference sequence). CDR3 length equals 14 residues. V lost 3 bases to trimming and J lost 0 bases, with 6 bases between them. Full variable domain (rest looked up from reference TRBV11-1 and TRBJ2-1): EAEVAQSPRYKITEKSQAVAFWCDPISGHATLYWYRQILGQGPELLVQFQDESVVDDSQLPKDRFSAERLKGVDSTLKIQPAELGDSAMYLCASSFGGSYNEQFFGPGTRLTVL.

The rearrangement links TRBV11-1 to TRBJ2-2; D is undetermined. With 2 bases removed from V and 2 bases from J, the gap between germline ends came to 9 bases. The CDR3 sequence is 15 residues long. Germline V lookup: CDR1 SGHAT, CDR2 FQDESV (reference sequence). The CDR3 DNA reads TGTGCCAGCAGCTTAATACCCGGTAACACCGGGGAGCTGTTTTTT. This encodes CASSLIPGNTGELFF.

This rearrangement joins TRBV6-1 to TRBJ1-1; maybe TRBD1 (5 bases). The germline gives CDR1 MNHNS, CDR2 SASEGT. The germline V and J ends were trimmed by 8 bases and 0 bases, with 16 bases remaining between them. There are 15 residues in the CDR3. CDR3 sequence (DNA): TGTGCCAGCTGCACGAAACAGGCCATGAACACTGAAGCTTTCTTT. It translates to CASCTKQAMNTEAFF.

The chain is built from TRBV11-1 and TRBJ2-3; TRBD2 agrees at 9 bases. With V trimmed by 4 bases and J by 7 bases, 6 bases remained unmatched. Germline CDR1 SGHAT, CDR2 FQDESV (reference sequence). This CDR3 spans 14 amino acids. The CDR3 DNA is TGTGCCAGCAGCTCGCTAGCGGGGATGTATACGCAGTATTTT. Protein: CASSSLAGMYTQYF. The full variable domain, rest sourced from reference TRBV11-1 and TRBJ2-3, is EAEVAQSPRYKITEKSQAVAFWCDPISGHATLYWYRQILGQGPELLVQFQDESVVDDSQLPKDRFSAERLKGVDSTLKIQPAELGDSAMYLCASSSLAGMYTQYFGPGTRLTVL.

The V call is TRBV10-1, the J call TRBJ1-5; no reliable D call. The CDR3 has 15 amino acids. Germline assignment: CDR1 WNHNN and CDR2 SYGVQD (reference sequence). Trimming removed 0 bases at V and 6 bases at J, with 12 bases between. CDR3 loop: CASSESKAGSQPQHF. The CDR3 DNA reads as TGCGCCAGCAGTGAGTCAAAGGCCGGCAGTCAGCCCCAGCATTTT.

This sequence joins TRBV11-2 and TRBJ2-7; the D gene is possibly TRBD1 (6 bases). Deletions cut 5 bases from V and 3 bases from J, with 11 bases between. Germline CDR1 is SGHAT and CDR2 is FQNNGV. This CDR3 spans 13 amino acids. CDR3 in amino acids: CASSGDNDYEQYF. CDR3 DNA sequence: TGTGCCAGCAGCGGGGACAACGACTACGAGCAGTACTTC.

This clonotype came up once. This rearrangement joins TRBV5-6 to TRBJ2-7, with 10 positions matching TRBD2. Germline V lookup: CDR1 SGHDT, CDR2 YYEEEE. Unmatched junction bases numbered 14, after V lost 4 bases and J lost 7 bases. The CDR3 runs 16 residues. In nucleotides, the CDR3 is TGTGCCAGCAGCCTGGGGGGAGCGGGGGGGCAGGAAGAGCAGTACTTC. Its protein is CASSLGGAGGQEEQYF.

V gene TRBV15 combines with J gene TRBJ2-7, with 11 nucleotides matching TRBD2. Germline V gene data show CDR1 as LNHNV and CDR2 as YYDKDF (reference sequence). V dropped 5 bases and J dropped 3; count of bases not matched to a gene: 3. This CDR3 spans 14 amino acids. The CDR3 nucleotides read TGTGCCACCAGCCCCGGGACTAGCGGCTACGAGCAGTACTTC. Translating it yields CATSPGTSGYEQYF. The whole variable domain, filled in from reference TRBV15 and TRBJ2-7, reads DAMVIQNPRYQVTQFGKPVTLSCSQTLNHNVMYWYQQKSSQAPKLLFHYYDKDFNNEADTPDNFQSRRPNTSFCFLDIRSPGLGDTAMYLCATSPGTSGYEQYFGPGTRLTVT.

The chain recombines TRBV4-2 with TRBJ2-7; no firm D call. Trimming took off 7 bases at V and 1 base at J, with 17 bases between the two ends. The CDR3 runs to 15 residues. Germline lookup yields CDR1 LGHNA and CDR2 YNFKEQ. The DNA of the CDR3 is TGTGCCAGCACCCCAAATAGAGGATCTTCCTACGAGCAGTACTTC. Translation: CASTPNRGSSYEQYF.